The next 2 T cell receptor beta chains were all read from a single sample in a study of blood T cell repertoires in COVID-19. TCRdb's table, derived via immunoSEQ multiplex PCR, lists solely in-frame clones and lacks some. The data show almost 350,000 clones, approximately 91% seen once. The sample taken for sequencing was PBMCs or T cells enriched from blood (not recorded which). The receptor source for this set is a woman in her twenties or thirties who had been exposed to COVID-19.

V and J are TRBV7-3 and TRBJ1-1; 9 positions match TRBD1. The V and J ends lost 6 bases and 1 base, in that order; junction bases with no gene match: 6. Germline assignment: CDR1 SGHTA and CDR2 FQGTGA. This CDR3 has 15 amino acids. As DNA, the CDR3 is TGTGCCAGCAGTTCTACAGGGGGCGCGAACACTGAAGCTTTCTTT. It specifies CASSSTGGANTEAFF. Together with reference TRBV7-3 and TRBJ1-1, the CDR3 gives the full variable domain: GAGVSQTPSNKVTEKGKYVELRCDPISGHTALYWYRQSLGQGPEFLIYFQGTGAADDSGLPNDRFFAVRPEGSVSTLKIQRTERGDSAVYLCASSSTGGANTEAFFGQGTRLTVV.

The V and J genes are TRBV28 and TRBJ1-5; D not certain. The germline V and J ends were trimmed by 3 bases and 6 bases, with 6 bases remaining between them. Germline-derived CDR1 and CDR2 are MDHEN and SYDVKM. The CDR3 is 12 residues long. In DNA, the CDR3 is TGTGCCAGCAGTTTGAGTGCTCAGCCCCAGCATTTT. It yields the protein CASSLSAQPQHF.